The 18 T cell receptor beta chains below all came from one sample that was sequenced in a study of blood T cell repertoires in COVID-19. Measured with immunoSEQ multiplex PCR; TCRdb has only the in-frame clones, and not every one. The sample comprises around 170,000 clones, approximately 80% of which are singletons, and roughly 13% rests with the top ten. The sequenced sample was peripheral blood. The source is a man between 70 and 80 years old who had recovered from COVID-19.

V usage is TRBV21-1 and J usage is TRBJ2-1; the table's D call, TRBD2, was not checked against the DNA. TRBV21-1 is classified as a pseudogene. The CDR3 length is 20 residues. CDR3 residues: CASSKAWKLADPDPYNEQFF. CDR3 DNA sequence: TGTGCCAGCAGCAAAGCGTGGAAACTAGCGGATCCCGACCCCTACAATGAGCAGTTCTTC.

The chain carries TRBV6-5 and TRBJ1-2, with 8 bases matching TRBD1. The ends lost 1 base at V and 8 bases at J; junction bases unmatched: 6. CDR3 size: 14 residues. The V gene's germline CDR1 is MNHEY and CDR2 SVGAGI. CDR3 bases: TGTGCCAGCAGTTACTTTCAGGGGGCAGGGGGCTACACCTTC. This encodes CASSYFQGAGGYTF.

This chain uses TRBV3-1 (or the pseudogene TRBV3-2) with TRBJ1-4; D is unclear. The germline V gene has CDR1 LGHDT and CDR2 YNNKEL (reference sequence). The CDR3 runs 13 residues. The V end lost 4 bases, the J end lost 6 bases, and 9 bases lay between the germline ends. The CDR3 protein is CASSPRPDEKLFF. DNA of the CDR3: TGTGCCAGCAGCCCTCGTCCCGATGAAAAACTGTTTTTT.

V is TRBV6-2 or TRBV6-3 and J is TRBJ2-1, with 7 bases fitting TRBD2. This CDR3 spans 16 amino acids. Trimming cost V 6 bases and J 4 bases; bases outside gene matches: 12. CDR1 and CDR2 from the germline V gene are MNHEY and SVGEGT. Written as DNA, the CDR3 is TGTGCCAGCAGCACCGGGACTAAGGGACCTTACAATGAGCAGTTCTTC. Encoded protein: CASSTGTKGPYNEQFF.

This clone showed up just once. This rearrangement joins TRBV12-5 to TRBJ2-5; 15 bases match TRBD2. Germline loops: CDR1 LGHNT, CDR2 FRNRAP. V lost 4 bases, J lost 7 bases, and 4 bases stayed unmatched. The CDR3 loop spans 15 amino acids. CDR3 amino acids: CASGSRTSGRATQYF. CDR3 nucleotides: TGTGCTAGTGGTTCTCGGACTAGCGGGAGGGCGACCCAGTACTTC.

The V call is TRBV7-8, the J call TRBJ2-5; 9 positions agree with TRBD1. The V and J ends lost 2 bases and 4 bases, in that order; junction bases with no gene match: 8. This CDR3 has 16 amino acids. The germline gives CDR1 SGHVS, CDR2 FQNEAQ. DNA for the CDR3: TGTGCCAGCAGCTTAAATCAGGGACAGGGTTCAGAGACCCAGTACTTC. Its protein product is CASSLNQGQGSETQYF.

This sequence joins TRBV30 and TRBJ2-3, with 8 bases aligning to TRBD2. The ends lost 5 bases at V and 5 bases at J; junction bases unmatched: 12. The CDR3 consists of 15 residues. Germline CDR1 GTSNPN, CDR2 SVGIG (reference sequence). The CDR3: CAWAQGAGEGDTQYF. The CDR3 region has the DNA TGTGCCTGGGCGCAGGGAGCGGGAGAGGGAGATACGCAGTATTTT.

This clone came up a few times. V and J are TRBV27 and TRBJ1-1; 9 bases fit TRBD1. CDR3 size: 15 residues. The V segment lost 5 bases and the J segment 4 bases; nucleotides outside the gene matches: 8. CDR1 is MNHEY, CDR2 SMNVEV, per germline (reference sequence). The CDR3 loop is CASSVQQGAGTEAFF. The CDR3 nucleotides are TGTGCCAGCAGTGTCCAACAGGGGGCTGGCACTGAAGCTTTCTTT.

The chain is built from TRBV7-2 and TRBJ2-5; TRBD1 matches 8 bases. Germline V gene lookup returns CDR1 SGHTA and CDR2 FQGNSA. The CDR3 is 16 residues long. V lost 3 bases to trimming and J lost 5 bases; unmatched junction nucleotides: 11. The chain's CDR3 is CASSFTYPGGWETQYF. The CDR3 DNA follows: TGTGCCAGCAGCTTTACTTACCCAGGGGGCTGGGAGACCCAGTACTTC. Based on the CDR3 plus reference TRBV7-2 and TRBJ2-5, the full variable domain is GAGVSQSPSNKVTEKGKDVELRCDPISGHTALYWYRQSLGQGLEFLIYFQGNSAPDKSGLPSDRFSAERTGGSVSTLTIQRTQQEDSAVYLCASSFTYPGGWETQYFGPGTRLLVL.

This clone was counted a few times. The CDR3 spells CASSLVPGGGRYEQYF. Written as DNA, the CDR3 is TGTGCCAGCAGCTTAGTACCCGGTGGGGGCCGGTACGAGCAGTACTTC. The rearrangement links TRBV7-2 to TRBJ2-7; maybe TRBD1 (6 bases). The CDR3 consists of 16 residues. The germline V gene encodes CDR1 SGHTA and CDR2 FQGNSA. Between the trimmed V and J ends, which lost 1 base and 4 bases, there was a span of 17 bases.

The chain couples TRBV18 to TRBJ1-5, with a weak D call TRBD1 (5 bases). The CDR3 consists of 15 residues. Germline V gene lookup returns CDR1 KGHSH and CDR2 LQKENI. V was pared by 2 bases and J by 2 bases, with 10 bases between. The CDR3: CASSPNTGGNQPQHF. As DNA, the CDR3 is TGTGCCAGCTCACCAAACACAGGAGGCAATCAGCCCCAGCATTTT.

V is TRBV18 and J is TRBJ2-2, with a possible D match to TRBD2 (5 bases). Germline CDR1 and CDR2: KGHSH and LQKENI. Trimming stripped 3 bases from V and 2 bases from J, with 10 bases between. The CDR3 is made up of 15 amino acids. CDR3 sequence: CASSPRAPNTGELFF. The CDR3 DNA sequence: TGTGCCAGCTCACCGAGGGCGCCAAACACCGGGGAGCTGTTTTTT.

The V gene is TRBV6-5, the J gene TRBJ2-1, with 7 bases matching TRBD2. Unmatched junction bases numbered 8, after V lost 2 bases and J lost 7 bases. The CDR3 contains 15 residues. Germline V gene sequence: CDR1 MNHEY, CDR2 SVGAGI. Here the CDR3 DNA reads TGTGCCAGCAGTTACAGCGGGGCCGTTAAAAATGAGCAGTTCTTC. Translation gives CASSYSGAVKNEQFF.

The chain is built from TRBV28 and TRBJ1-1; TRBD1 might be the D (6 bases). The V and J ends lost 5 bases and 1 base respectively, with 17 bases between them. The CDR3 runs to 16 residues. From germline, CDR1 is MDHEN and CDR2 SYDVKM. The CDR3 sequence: CASSSGGRLGNTEAFF. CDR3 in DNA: TGTGCCAGCAGTAGCGGGGGCCGATTGGGGAACACTGAAGCTTTCTTT. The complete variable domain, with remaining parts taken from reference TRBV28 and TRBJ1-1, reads DVKVTQSSRYLVKRTGEKVFLECVQDMDHENMFWYRQDPGLGLRLIYFSYDVKMKEKGDIPEGYSVSREKKERFSLILESASTNQTSMYLCASSSGGRLGNTEAFFGQGTRLTVV.

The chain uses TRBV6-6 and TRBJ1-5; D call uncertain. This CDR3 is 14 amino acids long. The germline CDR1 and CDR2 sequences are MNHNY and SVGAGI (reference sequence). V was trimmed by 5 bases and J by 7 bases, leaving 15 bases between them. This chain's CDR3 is CASSTNIIGQPQHF. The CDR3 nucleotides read TGTGCCAGCAGTACTAACATAATCGGACAGCCCCAGCATTTT.

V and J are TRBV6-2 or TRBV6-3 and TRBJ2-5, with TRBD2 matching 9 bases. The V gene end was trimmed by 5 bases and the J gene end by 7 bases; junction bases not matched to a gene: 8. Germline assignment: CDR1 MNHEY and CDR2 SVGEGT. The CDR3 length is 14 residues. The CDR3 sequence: CASSQGTAGGTQYF. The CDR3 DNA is TGTGCCAGCAGTCAAGGGACAGCGGGAGGGACCCAGTACTTC.

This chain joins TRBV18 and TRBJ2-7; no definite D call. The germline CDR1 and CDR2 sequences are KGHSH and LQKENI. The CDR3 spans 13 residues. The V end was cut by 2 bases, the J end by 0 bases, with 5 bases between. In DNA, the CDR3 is TGTGCCAGCTCACCAGGAGACTCCTACGAGCAGTACTTC. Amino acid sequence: CASSPGDSYEQYF.

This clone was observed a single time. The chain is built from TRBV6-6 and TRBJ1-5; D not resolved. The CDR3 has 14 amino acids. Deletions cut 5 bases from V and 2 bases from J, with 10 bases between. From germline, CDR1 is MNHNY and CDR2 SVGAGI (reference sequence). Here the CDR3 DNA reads TGTGCCAGCAGTGGGCGGGATCGCAATCAGCCCCAGCATTTT. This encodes CASSGRDRNQPQHF.